The clone carrying this T cell receptor beta chain was detected many times. What it binds is not known. The data derive from a study of T-cell reconstitution after alpha-beta-depleted transplantation in children. Trimming shortened V by 5 bases and J by 2 bases, and 9 bases separated the two germline ends. CDR3 length: 12 amino acids. CDR1 SQVTM and CDR2 ANQGSEA come from the germline V gene. Unique molecular identifiers tagged the TCRbeta library. TCRdb reprocessed the PCR reads with MiXCR, giving one entry per CDR3 protein. The table shows hundreds of thousands of distinct CDR3 sequences, with around 13% occurring only once. Overall study findings and caveats: Surviving recipient T cells and intrathymic progenitors accounted for some patients' high TCRbeta diversity at day 60. Two months or so post-transplant, alpha-beta T cells reportedly derived from several hundred expanded graft clones. From newly produced T cells came most of the T-cell counts and diversity one year after transplant.

This clonotype originated in a girl aged 2 to 9 with congenital amegakaryocytic thrombocytopenia, due to receive a stem cell transplant. The chain links TRBV29-1 to TRBJ1-2, with a possible D match to TRBD1 (6 bases). The specimen comprised PBMCs, sampled before TCRalphabeta/CD19-depleted stem cell transplant. CDR3 DNA: TGCAGCGTTCCAGGACAGAACTATGGCTACACCTTC. This gives the protein CSVPGQNYGYTF.